This record concerns one T cell receptor beta chain sequence. The data were obtained in a study of blood T cell repertoires in COVID-19. Study details: Samples of COVID-19 (acute and convalescent) were obtained from the United States, Italy and Spain. The cDNA or gDNA used as material had been derived from T cells, B-cell-depleted T cells, or PBMCs.

The CDR3 spans 17 residues. Germline V gene data show CDR1 as LGHNA and CDR2 as YSLEER. V dropped 4 bases and J dropped 1; count of bases not matched to a gene: 7. Authors' methods: Reference gene primers were amplified, and this amplification served to estimate nucleated cell counts. Some clones are missing from TCRdb's copy, which holds only in-frame ones; the method was immunoSEQ multiplex PCR. V, J and clone size are taken as reported in that table, and D and trimming were inferred from the DNA itself. The sample comprises 200,000 to 250,000 clones, about four fifths of which are singletons, and 4.7% rests with the top ten.

Sequenced material: peripheral blood. The V call is TRBV4-3, the J call TRBJ2-2, with TRBD1 identical over 9 bases. This TCR was recovered from a woman in her 70s with acute or convalescent COVID-19. CDR3 sequence reads: CASSPRGTGLNTGELFF. The CDR3 nucleotides are TGCGCCAGCAGCCCGAGGGGGACAGGGTTGAACACCGGGGAGCTGTTTTTT.